What follows are 3 T cell receptor beta chains derived from one specimen sequenced in a study of blood T cell repertoires in COVID-19. Clones were read by immunoSEQ multiplex PCR, and TCRdb kept only the in-frame ones, dropping some. Here the sample spans around 50,000 clones, around 78% being singletons. Sequenced sample: peripheral blood. Source of these receptors: a human donor in a cohort sampled during active COVID-19.

This chain uses TRBV6-4 with TRBJ1-1; D is ambiguous. Germline-derived CDR1 and CDR2 are MRHNA and SNTAGT. The CDR3 length is 13 residues. V was trimmed by 6 bases and J by 4 bases, leaving 12 bases between them. The CDR3 DNA reads TGTGCCAGCAGCCGGGTTGACGGCACTGAAGCTTTCTTT. Translating gives CASSRVDGTEAFF.

This clone occurred once. The V gene is TRBV9, the J gene TRBJ2-1; TRBD1 agrees at 7 bases. Germline V gives CDR1 SGDLS, CDR2 YYNGEE. J lost 7 bases, V lost 3 bases, and 4 bases had no gene match. The CDR3 extends over 13 amino acids. This CDR3 reads CASSGTGWNEQFF. The CDR3 DNA sequence: TGTGCCAGCAGCGGGACAGGTTGGAATGAGCAGTTCTTC. Together with reference TRBV9 and TRBJ2-1, the CDR3 gives the full variable domain: DSGVTQTPKHLITATGQRVTLRCSPRSGDLSVYWYQQSLDQGLQFLIQYYNGEERAKGNILERFSAQQFPDLHSELNLSSLELGDSALYFCASSGTGWNEQFFGPGTRLTVL.

This clone was seen once. The chain joins TRBV6-1 to TRBJ1-2, with TRBD1 matching over 7 bases. This CDR3 spans 15 amino acids. Germline trimming cut 2 bases from V and 2 bases from J; bases unmatched to any gene: 5. Germline V gene lookup returns CDR1 MNHNS and CDR2 SASEGT. CDR3 loop: CASSETGTVNYGYTF. The CDR3 region has the DNA TGTGCCAGCAGTGAAACCGGGACAGTGAACTATGGCTACACCTTC.